The subject of this entry is one T cell receptor beta chain. A much larger clone sits a single nucleotide away, making a read error possible. These data originate in a study of CD8+CD57+ T cells in acquired aplastic anemia. Study-wide context: Sorted CD4+ and CD8+ cells gave an average of around 3 ug of DNA.

Per germline, CDR1 SGHDT and CDR2 YYEEEE. The CDR3 contains 15 residues. V was clipped by 6 bases and J by 2 bases; unmatched bases: 8. Template material for TCR beta VDJ and CDR3 profiling consisted of genomic DNA. MiXCR was run by TCRdb on the reads, yielding one entry per CDR3 protein. This table has hundreds of thousands of distinct CDR3 sequences, around 60% appearing once. The sequence was collected from a human donor with severe aplastic anemia or a healthy control (not recorded which). Sequenced input: sorted CD4+, CD8+, or CD8+CD57+ T cells (not recorded which) from PBMCs. The V gene is TRBV5-6, the J gene TRBJ1-5, with TRBD1 matching over 7 bases. CDR3 nucleotides: TGTGCCAGCACCTTTTTTGGACAGGGCAATCAGCCCCAGCATTTT. Translation: CASTFFGQGNQPQHF.